This T cell receptor beta chain was observed in a study of blood T cell repertoires in COVID-19. From germline, CDR1 is LGHNA and CDR2 YSLEER. J gave up 0 bases and V 0 bases, and 11 bases lay outside the gene matches. CDR3 length: 20 amino acids. This clone appeared a single time. Authors' data handling: Nucleated cell number was recorded as an estimate derived from reference gene primer amplification. Libraries were prepared by immunoSEQ multiplex PCR; TCRdb keeps only in-frame clonotypes and omits some of them. The V and J calls and clone size are taken from that table; D and trimming were inferred from the DNA. The data show 30,000 to 40,000 clones, around 88% seen once.

The TCR sequence derives from a human donor in a cohort sampled during active COVID-19. Sequenced sample: peripheral blood. V is TRBV4-3 and J is TRBJ2-6; 7 bases map to TRBD1. The CDR3 region is CASSQETGQTFDSGANVLTF. CDR3 coding DNA: TGCGCCAGCAGCCAAGAGACGGGACAGACCTTCGACTCTGGGGCCAACGTCCTGACTTTC.